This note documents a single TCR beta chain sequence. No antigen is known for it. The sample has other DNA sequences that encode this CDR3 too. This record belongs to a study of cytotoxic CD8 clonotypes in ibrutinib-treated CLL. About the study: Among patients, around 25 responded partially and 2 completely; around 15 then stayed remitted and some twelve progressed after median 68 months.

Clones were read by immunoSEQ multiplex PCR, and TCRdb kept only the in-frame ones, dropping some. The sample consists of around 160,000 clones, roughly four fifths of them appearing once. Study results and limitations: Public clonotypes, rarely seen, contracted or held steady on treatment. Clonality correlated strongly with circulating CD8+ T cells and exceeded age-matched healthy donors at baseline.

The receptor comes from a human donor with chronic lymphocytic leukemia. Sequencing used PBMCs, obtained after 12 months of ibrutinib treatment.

The CDR3 reads CASSLAGGAYEQYF. For the CDR3, the DNA is TGTGCCAGCAGCTTAGCAGGGGGAGCTTACGAGCAGTACTTC. V usage is TRBV7-6 and J usage is TRBJ2-7; weak D call: TRBD1 (6 bases). Trimming took 0 bases from V and 4 from J, leaving 10 bases between them. The CDR3 consists of 14 residues. The V gene's germline CDR1 is SGHVS and CDR2 FNYEAQ.